The clone carrying this T cell receptor (beta chain) was counted many times. Its antigen remains unknown. TCRdb reprocessed the 5' RACE reads with MiXCR, giving one entry per CDR3 protein. This table has over 700,000 distinct CDR3 sequences, around 19% appearing once. This sample was taken from a study of CD8 T cells in ankylosing spondylitis. General study results and limits: Disease-associated clonotypes exhibited CD8+ identity and were relatively infrequent in peripheral blood. What seemed typical of ankylosing spondylitis blood was a TCR beta motif built from 8 or 9 highly homologous variants.

V was trimmed by 2 bases and J by 0 bases, leaving 11 bases between them. CDR1 and CDR2 (germline): SGHTA, FQGNSA. This CDR3 has 16 residues. This sequence joins TRBV7-2 and TRBJ2-1; D not certain. Sequencing used blood, either unsorted or a sorted T cell fraction (not recorded which). This clonotype originated in a male donor with ankylosing spondylitis. CDR3: CASSLSGGSSYNEQFF. Written as DNA, the CDR3 is TGTGCCAGCAGCTTAAGTGGCGGTAGCTCCTACAATGAGCAGTTCTTC.